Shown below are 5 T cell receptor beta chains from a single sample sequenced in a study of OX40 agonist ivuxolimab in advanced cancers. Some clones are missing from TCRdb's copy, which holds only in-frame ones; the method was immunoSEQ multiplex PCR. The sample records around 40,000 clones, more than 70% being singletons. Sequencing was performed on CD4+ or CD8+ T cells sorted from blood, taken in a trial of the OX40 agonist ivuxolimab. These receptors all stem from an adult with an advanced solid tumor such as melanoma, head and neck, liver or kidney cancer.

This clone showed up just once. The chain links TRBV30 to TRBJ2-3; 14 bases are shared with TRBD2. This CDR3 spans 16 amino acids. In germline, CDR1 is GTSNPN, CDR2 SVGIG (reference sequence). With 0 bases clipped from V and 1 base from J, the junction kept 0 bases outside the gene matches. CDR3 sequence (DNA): TGTGCCTGGAGTGTGGGACTAGCGGGGGGCACAGATACGCAGTATTTT. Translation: CAWSVGLAGGTDTQYF.

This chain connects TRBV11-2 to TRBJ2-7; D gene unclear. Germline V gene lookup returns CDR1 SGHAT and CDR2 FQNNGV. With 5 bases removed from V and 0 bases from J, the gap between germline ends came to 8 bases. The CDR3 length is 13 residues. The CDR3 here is CASSARVSYEQYF. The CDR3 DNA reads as TGTGCCAGCAGCGCGAGAGTCTCCTACGAGCAGTACTTC.

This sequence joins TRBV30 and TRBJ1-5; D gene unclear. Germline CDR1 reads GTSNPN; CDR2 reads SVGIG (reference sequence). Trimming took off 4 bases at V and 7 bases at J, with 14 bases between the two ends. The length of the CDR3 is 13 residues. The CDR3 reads CAWTSGSGQPQHF. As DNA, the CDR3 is TGTGCCTGGACGTCGGGGTCGGGGCAGCCCCAGCATTTT.

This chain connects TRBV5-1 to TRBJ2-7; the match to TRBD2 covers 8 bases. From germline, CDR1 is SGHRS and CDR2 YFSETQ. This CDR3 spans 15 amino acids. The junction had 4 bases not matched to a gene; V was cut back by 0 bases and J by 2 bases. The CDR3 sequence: CASSLELAATYEQYF. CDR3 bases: TGCGCCAGCAGCTTGGAACTAGCGGCCACCTACGAGCAGTACTTC.

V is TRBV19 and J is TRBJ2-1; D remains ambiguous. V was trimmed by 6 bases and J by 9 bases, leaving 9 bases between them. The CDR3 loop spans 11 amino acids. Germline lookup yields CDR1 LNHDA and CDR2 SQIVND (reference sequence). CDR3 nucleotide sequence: TGTGCCAGTAGATTAGGCGGTGAGCAGTTCTTC. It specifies CASRLGGEQFF. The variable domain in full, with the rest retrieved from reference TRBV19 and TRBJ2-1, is DGGITQSPKYLFRKEGQNVTLSCEQNLNHDAMYWYRQDPGQGLRLIYYSQIVNDFQKGDIAEGYSVSREKKESFPLTVTSAQKNPTAFYLCASRLGGEQFFGPGTRLTVL.